This entry concerns a single T cell receptor beta chain. These data originate in a study of blood T cell repertoires in COVID-19. Assay: immunoSEQ multiplex PCR; the TCRdb copy retains only in-frame clones and omits some. The top ten clones hold roughly a tenth of a sample with approximately 200,000 clones, roughly 80% of them seen once. This CDR3 region has 15 residues. Germline V gives CDR1 PRHDT, CDR2 FYEKMQ (reference sequence). V dropped 5 bases and J dropped 4; count of bases not matched to a gene: 6. Sequenced: peripheral blood. The V call is TRBV13, the J call TRBJ2-1; 9 nucleotides line up with TRBD1. This clonotype was sampled from a woman aged 80 or older with acute or convalescent COVID-19. CDR3 protein: CASSETGQGYNEQFF. CDR3 DNA: TGTGCCAGCAGCGAGACCGGACAGGGGTACAATGAGCAGTTCTTC.